The 21 T cell receptor beta chains presented below share a single source sample, sequenced in a study of blood T cell repertoires in COVID-19. The repertoire was sequenced with immunoSEQ multiplex PCR; TCRdb's copy has only in-frame clones and lacks some. The table includes about 69,000 clones, 90% detected once. Sequencing used peripheral blood. These receptors originate from a man in his fifties or sixties with acute or convalescent COVID-19.

This chain uses TRBV7-9 with TRBJ2-1; D is possibly TRBD2 (5 bases). CDR3 length: 13 residues. CDR1 is SEHNR, CDR2 FQNEAQ, per germline (reference sequence). The germline V and J ends were trimmed by 7 bases and 9 bases, with 16 bases remaining between them. The CDR3 nucleotides are TGTGCCAGCACCCTAGCCCTTCCTGGTGAGCAGTTCTTC. This encodes CASTLALPGEQFF.

The V and J genes are TRBV11-2 and TRBJ1-1, with 7 bases fitting TRBD1. CDR1 is SGHAT, CDR2 FQNNGV, per germline. The ends lost 7 bases at V and 6 bases at J; junction bases unmatched: 5. This CDR3 spans 12 amino acids. In DNA form, the CDR3 reads TGTGCCAGCACCATTACAGGGGCTGAAGCTTTCTTT. This encodes CASTITGAEAFF.

This chain joins TRBV19 and TRBJ2-3; TRBD2 might be the D (7 bases). The V gene's germline CDR1 is LNHDA and CDR2 SQIVND (reference sequence). Between the trimmed V and J ends, which lost 1 base and 3 bases, there was a span of 17 bases. The CDR3 is 17 residues long. The chain's CDR3 is CASSIVGRGARTDTQYF. Written as DNA, the CDR3 is TGTGCCAGTAGTATAGTGGGACGGGGGGCGCGAACAGATACGCAGTATTTT.

The CDR3 DNA sequence: TGTGCCAGCAGCCGACAGGGGGCTTACACTGAAGCTTTCTTT. Translated, it gives CASSRQGAYTEAFF. The V call is TRBV5-4, the J call TRBJ1-1; 10 nucleotides match TRBD1. The V segment lost 4 bases and the J segment 3 bases; nucleotides outside the gene matches: 3. Germline CDR1 is SGHNT and CDR2 is YYREEE (reference sequence). This CDR3 is built from 14 residues.

The V call is TRBV5-4, the J call TRBJ1-2; a possible D gene is TRBD1 (6 bases). The CDR3 is 13 residues long. Germline V lookup: CDR1 SGHNT, CDR2 YYREEE (reference sequence). V was shortened by 3 bases and J by 8 bases, with 14 bases between the two germline ends. CDR3 in amino acids: CASSSWTVLGYTF. DNA for the CDR3: TGTGCCAGCAGCTCGTGGACAGTATTGGGCTACACCTTC.

The chain combines TRBV21-1 with TRBJ2-7; no check of the table's D call, TRBD2, against the DNA was made. TRBV21-1 is a listed pseudogene. This CDR3 has 16 amino acids. CDR3 sequence: CASSQASTSGLNEQYF. The CDR3 nucleotides are TGTGCCAGCAGTCAAGCGAGCACTAGCGGGCTAAACGAGCAGTACTTC.

This clone came up a few times. The genes are TRBV7-9 and TRBJ2-7, with D possibly being TRBD1 (5 bases). The CDR3 covers 15 residues. Germline V gene data show CDR1 as SEHNR and CDR2 as FQNEAQ (reference sequence). V was pared by 1 base and J by 5 bases, with 15 bases between. The CDR3 DNA is TGTGCCAGCAGCTTAGTGGTTGGCAGGGCCCACGAGCAGTACTTC. Translated, it gives CASSLVVGRAHEQYF.

The chain carries TRBV27 and TRBJ2-7, with 10 bases lining up with TRBD1. Per germline, CDR1 MNHEY and CDR2 SMNVEV (reference sequence). V trimming: 5 bases; J trimming: 3 bases; junction bases outside the gene matches: 7. There are 15 residues in the CDR3. The CDR3 sequence is CASSTGTGASYEQYF. In nucleotides, the CDR3 is TGTGCCAGCAGTACCGGGACAGGGGCAAGCTACGAGCAGTACTTC.

V gene TRBV4-1 combines with J gene TRBJ1-2; TRBD1 is a possible D gene (6 bases). Germline CDR1 MGHRA, CDR2 YSYEKL. The V and J ends lost 0 bases and 8 bases respectively, with 16 bases between them. This CDR3 has 15 residues. The CDR3 loop reads CASSQDIQGFGGYTF. The CDR3, as DNA: TGCGCCAGCAGCCAAGATATCCAGGGGTTTGGCGGCTACACCTTC.

The rearrangement uses TRBV12-5 and TRBJ1-1, with a weak D call TRBD1 (5 bases). Per germline, CDR1 LGHNT and CDR2 FRNRAP. Trimming stripped 2 bases from V and 1 base from J, with 20 bases between. This CDR3 has 18 residues. The CDR3 DNA sequence: TGTGCTAGTGGTTTGAGGGCGATCCGAAATCAGGGGAACACTGAAGCTTTCTTT. This sequence encodes CASGLRAIRNQGNTEAFF.

V is TRBV19 and J is TRBJ1-5; tentative D call: TRBD1 (5 bases). Germline V gene lookup returns CDR1 LNHDA and CDR2 SQIVND (reference sequence). V lost 2 bases and J 5 bases, leaving 10 bases between the germline ends. The CDR3 is 14 amino acids. This CDR3 is CASSIQGSYQPQHF. The CDR3 DNA follows: TGTGCCAGTAGTATACAGGGTTCGTATCAGCCCCAGCATTTT. Looking up the rest from reference TRBV19 and TRBJ1-5 gives the full variable domain: DGGITQSPKYLFRKEGQNVTLSCEQNLNHDAMYWYRQDPGQGLRLIYYSQIVNDFQKGDIAEGYSVSREKKESFPLTVTSAQKNPTAFYLCASSIQGSYQPQHFGDGTRLSIL.

The chain couples TRBV10-2 to TRBJ2-5; TRBD2 matches 7 bases. The germline gives CDR1 WSHSY, CDR2 SAAADI. Germline trimming cut 0 bases from V and 5 bases from J; bases unmatched to any gene: 6. The CDR3 loop spans 15 amino acids. CDR3 DNA sequence: TGCGCCAGCAGTGAGTCTGGCGGGAGAGCGGAGACCCAGTACTTC. Residues: CASSESGGRAETQYF.

This chain connects TRBV10-2 to TRBJ1-5, with D unresolved. The CDR3 loop spans 14 amino acids. CDR1 WSHSY and CDR2 SAAADI come from the germline V gene. Trimming stripped 0 bases from V and 4 bases from J, with 7 bases between. The CDR3 loop is CASSESGRNQPQHF. The CDR3 nucleotides are TGCGCCAGCAGTGAGTCGGGCCGTAATCAGCCCCAGCATTTT.

About this clone itself: Other DNA sequences in the sample encode the same CDR3. The chain is built from TRBV5-4 and TRBJ1-4; the match to TRBD1 covers 8 bases. In germline, CDR1 is SGHNT, CDR2 YYREEE (reference sequence). Trimming cost V 0 bases and J 5 bases; bases outside gene matches: 0. The CDR3 is 14 amino acids. The DNA for the CDR3 is TGTGCCAGCAGCTTGGGGACAGGGAATGAAAAACTGTTTTTT. Protein: CASSLGTGNEKLFF. The full variable domain, completed using reference TRBV5-4 and TRBJ1-4, is ETGVTQSPTHLIKTRGQQVTLRCSSQSGHNTVSWYQQALGQGPQFIFQYYREEENGRGNFPPRFSGLQFPNYSSELNVNALELDDSALYLCASSLGTGNEKLFFGSGTQLSVL.

This clone was found a few times. The rearrangement uses TRBV14 and TRBJ2-2, with D maybe TRBD1 (6 bases). The CDR3 length is 12 residues. From germline, CDR1 is SGHDN and CDR2 FVKESK. V lost 10 bases, J lost 4 bases, and 10 bases lay in between. In DNA form, the CDR3 reads TGTGCCATCCAGGGGTTCACCGGGGAGCTGTTTTTT. Its protein is CAIQGFTGELFF.

The CDR3 reads CASSPQTGAVFEQYF. CDR3 DNA sequence: TGTGCCAGCAGCCCTCAGACAGGGGCTGTTTTCGAGCAGTACTTC. This chain uses TRBV9 with TRBJ2-7; 8 bases match TRBD1. This CDR3 is 15 amino acids long. Per the germline V gene, CDR1 is SGDLS and CDR2 is YYNGEE. Trimming cost V 4 bases and J 6 bases; bases outside gene matches: 12.

This chain uses TRBV14 with TRBJ2-2; 9 nucleotides agree with TRBD1. The length of the CDR3 is 16 residues. Germline V gene data show CDR1 as SGHDN and CDR2 as FVKESK. The trim removed 4 bases at V and 5 bases at J, leaving 8 bases unmatched. CDR3: CASSPWTGEDTGELFF. CDR3 nucleotides: TGTGCCAGCAGCCCTTGGACAGGGGAGGATACCGGGGAGCTGTTTTTT. Complete variable domain (other parts from reference TRBV14 and TRBJ2-2): EAGVTQFPSHSVIEKGQTVTLRCDPISGHDNLYWYRRVMGKEIKFLLHFVKESKQDESGMPNNRFLAERTGGTYSTLKVQPAELEDSGVYFCASSPWTGEDTGELFFGEGSRLTVL.

The V and J genes are TRBV27 and TRBJ2-1; 8 bases agree with TRBD2. This CDR3 contains 16 residues. V shed 8 bases and J 4 bases; nucleotides not matched to a gene: 13. The V gene's germline CDR1 is MNHEY and CDR2 SMNVEV (reference sequence). The CDR3 here is CASERAREDIYNEQFF. For the CDR3, the DNA is TGTGCCAGCGAAAGGGCGCGGGAGGACATTTACAATGAGCAGTTCTTC.

This rearrangement joins TRBV5-6 to TRBJ2-1; no firm D call. V lost 0 bases and J lost 7, with 5 bases in between. This CDR3 has 12 amino acids. Per the germline V gene, CDR1 is SGHDT and CDR2 is YYEEEE. The CDR3 bases are TGTGCCAGCAGCTTGGGCGGTAATGAGCAGTTCTTC. Amino acids: CASSLGGNEQFF. The full variable domain, completed using reference TRBV5-6 and TRBJ2-1, is DAGVTQSPTHLIKTRGQQVTLRCSPKSGHDTVSWYQQALGQGPQFIFQYYEEEERQRGNFPDRFSGHQFPNYSSELNVNALLLGDSALYLCASSLGGNEQFFGPGTRLTVL.

This clone has a handful of counts. The chain links TRBV6-1 to TRBJ1-2; no definite D call. CDR1 MNHNS and CDR2 SASEGT come from the germline V gene. The germline V and J ends were trimmed by 2 bases and 5 bases, with 9 bases remaining between them. The length of the CDR3 is 13 residues. The CDR3 DNA is TGTGCCAGCAGTGAAACCACATTATATGGCTACACCTTC. Translation gives CASSETTLYGYTF.

The J gene is TRBJ1-4, the V gene TRBV7-9, with a tentative D call TRBD1 (6 bases). The CDR3 sequence is 12 residues long. Germline CDR1 reads SEHNR; CDR2 reads FQNEAQ (reference sequence). V lost 4 bases to trimming and J lost 6 bases, with 6 bases between them. The CDR3 DNA reads TGTGCCAGCAGCTACAGGGATGAAAAACTGTTTTTT. It yields the protein CASSYRDEKLFF.